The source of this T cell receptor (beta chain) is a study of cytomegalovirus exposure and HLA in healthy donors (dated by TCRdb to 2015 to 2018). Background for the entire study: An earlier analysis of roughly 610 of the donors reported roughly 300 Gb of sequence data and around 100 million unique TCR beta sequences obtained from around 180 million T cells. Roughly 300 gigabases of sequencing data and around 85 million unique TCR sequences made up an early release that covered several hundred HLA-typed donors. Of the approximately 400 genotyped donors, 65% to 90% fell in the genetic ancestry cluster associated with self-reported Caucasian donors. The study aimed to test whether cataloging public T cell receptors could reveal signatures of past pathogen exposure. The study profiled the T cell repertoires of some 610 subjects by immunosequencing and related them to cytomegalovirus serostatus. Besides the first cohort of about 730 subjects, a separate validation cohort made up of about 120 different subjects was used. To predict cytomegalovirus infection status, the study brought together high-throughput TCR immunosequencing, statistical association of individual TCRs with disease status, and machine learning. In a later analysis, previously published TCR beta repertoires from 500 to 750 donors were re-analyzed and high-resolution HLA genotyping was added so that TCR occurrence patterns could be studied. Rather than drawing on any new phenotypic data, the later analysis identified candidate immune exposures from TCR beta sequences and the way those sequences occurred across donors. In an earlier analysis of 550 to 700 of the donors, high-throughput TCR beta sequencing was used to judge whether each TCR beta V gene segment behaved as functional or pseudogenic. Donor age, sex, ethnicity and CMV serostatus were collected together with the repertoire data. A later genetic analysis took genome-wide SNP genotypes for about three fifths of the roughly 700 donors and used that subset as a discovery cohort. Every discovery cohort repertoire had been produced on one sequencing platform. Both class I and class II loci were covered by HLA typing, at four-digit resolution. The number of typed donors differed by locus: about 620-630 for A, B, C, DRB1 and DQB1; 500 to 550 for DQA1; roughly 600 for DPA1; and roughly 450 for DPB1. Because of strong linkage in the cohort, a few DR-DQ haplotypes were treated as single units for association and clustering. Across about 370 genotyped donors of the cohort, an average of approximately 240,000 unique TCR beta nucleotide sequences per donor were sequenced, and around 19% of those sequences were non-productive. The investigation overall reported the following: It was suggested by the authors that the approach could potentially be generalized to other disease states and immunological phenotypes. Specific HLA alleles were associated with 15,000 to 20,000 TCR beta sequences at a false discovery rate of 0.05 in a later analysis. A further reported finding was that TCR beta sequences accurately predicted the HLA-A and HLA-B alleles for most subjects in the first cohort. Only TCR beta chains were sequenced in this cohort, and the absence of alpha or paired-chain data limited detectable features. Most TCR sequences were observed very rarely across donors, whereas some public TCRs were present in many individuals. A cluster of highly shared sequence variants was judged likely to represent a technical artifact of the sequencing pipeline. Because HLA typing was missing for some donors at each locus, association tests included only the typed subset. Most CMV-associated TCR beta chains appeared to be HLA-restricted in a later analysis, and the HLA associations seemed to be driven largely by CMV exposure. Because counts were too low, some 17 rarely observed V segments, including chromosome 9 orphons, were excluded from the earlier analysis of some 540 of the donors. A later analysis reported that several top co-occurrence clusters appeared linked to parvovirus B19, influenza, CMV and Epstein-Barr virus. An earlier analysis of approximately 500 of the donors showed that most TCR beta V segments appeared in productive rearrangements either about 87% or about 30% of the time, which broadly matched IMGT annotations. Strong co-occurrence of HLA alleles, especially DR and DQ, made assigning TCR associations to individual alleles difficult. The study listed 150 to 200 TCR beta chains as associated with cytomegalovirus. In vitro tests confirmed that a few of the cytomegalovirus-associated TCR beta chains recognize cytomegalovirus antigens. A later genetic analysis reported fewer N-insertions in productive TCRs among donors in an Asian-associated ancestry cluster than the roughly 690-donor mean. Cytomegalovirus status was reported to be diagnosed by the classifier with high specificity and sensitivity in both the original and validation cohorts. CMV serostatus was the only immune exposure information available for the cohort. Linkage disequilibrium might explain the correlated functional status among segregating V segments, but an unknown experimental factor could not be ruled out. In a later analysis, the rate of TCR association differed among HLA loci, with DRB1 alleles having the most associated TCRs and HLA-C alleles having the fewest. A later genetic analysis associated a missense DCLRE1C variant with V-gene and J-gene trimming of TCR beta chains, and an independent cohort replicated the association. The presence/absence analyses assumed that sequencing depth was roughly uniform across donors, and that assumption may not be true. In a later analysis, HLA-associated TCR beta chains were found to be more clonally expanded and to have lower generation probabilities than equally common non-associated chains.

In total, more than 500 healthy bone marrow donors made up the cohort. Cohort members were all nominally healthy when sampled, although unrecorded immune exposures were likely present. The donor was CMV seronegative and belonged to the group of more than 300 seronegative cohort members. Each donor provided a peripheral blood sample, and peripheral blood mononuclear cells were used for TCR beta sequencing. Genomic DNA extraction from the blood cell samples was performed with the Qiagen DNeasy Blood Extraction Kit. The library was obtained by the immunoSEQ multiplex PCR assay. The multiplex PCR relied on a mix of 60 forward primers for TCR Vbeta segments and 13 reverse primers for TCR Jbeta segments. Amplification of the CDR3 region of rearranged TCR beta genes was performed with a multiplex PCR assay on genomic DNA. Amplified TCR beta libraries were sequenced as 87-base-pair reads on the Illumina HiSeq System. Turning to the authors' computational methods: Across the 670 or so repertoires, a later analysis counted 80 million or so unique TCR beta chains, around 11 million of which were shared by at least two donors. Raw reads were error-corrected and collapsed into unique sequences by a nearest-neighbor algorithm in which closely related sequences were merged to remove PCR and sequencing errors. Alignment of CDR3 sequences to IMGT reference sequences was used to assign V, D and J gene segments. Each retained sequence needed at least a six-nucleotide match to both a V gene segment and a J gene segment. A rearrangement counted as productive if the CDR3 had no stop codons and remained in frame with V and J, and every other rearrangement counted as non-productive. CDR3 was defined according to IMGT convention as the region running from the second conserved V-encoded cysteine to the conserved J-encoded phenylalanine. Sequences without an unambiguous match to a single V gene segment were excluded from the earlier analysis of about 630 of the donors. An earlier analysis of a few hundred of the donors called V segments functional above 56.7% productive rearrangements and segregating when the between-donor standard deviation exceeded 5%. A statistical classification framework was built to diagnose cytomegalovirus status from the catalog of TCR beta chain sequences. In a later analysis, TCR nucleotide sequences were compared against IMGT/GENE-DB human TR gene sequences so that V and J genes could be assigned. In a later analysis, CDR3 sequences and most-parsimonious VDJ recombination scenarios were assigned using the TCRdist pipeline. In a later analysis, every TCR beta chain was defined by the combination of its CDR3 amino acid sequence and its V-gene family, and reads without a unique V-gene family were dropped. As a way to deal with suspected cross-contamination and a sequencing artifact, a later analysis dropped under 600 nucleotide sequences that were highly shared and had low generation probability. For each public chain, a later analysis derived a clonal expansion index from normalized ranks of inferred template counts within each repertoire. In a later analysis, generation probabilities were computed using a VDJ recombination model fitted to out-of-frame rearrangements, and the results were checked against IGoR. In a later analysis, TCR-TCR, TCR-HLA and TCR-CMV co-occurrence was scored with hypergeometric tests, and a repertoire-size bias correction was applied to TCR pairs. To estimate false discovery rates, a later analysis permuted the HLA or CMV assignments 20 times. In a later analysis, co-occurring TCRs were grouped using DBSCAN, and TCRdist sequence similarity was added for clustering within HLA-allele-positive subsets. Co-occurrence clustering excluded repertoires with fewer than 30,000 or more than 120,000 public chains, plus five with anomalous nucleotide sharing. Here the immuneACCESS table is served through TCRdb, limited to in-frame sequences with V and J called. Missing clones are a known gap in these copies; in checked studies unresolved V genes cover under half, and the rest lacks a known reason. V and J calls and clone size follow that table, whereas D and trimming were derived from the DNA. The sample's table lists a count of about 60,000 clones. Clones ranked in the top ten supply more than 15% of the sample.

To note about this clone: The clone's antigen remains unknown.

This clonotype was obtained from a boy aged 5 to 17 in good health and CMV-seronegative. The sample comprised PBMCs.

The bases read TGCGCCAGCAGCCACCCGGTCGGGAACACTGAAGCTTTCTTT. Its translation reads: CASSHPVGNTEAFF. The chain is assembled from TRBV4-1 and TRBJ1-1; the D gene cannot be resolved reliably. V loses 3 bases of germline sequence and J loses 1 base, and the interval between the two ends is 9 bases. In the germline V gene, CDR1 corresponds to MGHRA and CDR2 to YSYEKL. The CDR3 holds 14 amino acids from the cysteine to the phenylalanine. Here the CDR3 DNA is all that survives: 42 bases in frame from base 1.